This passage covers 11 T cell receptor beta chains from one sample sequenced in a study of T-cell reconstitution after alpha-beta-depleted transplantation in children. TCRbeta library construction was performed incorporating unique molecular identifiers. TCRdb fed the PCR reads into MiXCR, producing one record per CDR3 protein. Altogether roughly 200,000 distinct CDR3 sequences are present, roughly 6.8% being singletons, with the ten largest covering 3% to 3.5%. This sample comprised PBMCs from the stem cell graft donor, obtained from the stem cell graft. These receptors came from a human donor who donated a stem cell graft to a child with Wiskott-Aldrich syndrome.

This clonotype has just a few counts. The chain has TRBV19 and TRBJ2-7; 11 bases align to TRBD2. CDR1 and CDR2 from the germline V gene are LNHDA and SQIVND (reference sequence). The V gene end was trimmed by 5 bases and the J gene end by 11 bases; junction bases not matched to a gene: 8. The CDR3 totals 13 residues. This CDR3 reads CASSPGLAGREYF. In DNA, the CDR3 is TGTGCCAGTAGTCCCGGACTAGCGGGTCGAGAGTACTTC.

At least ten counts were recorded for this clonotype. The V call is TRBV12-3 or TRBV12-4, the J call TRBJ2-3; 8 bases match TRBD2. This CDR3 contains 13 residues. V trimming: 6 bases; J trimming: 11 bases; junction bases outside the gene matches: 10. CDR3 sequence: CASRDLGREGQYF. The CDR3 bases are TGTGCCAGCAGAGACCTGGGACGGGAGGGGCAGTATTTT.

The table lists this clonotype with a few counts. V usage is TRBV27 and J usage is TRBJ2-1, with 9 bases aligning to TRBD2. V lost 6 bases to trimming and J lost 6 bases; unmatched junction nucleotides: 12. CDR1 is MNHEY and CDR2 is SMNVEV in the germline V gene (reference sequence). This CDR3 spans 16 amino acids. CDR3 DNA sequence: TGTGCCAGCAGAGGGGCCATGAGCGGGGGGACCAATGAGCAGTTCTTC. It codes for CASRGAMSGGTNEQFF.

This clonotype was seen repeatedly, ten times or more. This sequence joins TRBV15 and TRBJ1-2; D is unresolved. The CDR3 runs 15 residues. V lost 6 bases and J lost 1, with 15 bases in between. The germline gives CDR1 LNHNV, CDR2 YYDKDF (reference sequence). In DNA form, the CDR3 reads TGTGCCACCAGGGTTCGGAGCGGTTTTAACTATGGCTACACCTTC. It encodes CATRVRSGFNYGYTF.

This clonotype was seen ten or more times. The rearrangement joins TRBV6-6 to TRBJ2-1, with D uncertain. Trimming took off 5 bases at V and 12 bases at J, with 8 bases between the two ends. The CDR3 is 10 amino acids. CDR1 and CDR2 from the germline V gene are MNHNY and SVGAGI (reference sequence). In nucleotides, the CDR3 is TGTGCCAGCAGTCGTCGAGGGCAGTTCTTC. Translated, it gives CASSRRGQFF.

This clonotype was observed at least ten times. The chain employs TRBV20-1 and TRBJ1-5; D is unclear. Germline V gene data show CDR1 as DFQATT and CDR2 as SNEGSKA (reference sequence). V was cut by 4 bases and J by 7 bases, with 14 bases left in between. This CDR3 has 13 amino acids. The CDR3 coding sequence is TGCAGTGCTAACTTTGGCGTGGAACAGCCCCAGCATTTT. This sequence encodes CSANFGVEQPQHF.

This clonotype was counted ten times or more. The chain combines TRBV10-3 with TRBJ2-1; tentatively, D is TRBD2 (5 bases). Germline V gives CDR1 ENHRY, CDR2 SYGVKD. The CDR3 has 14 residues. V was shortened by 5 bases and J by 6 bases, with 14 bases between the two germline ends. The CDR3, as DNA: TGTGCCATCAGTAACCGACTAACGGGCAATGAGCAGTTCTTC. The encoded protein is CAISNRLTGNEQFF.

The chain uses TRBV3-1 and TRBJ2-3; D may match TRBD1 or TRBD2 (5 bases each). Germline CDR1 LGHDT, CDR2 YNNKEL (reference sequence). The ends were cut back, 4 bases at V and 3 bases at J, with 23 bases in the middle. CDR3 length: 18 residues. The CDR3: CASSRLIPRTRETDTQYF. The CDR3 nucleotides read TGTGCCAGCAGCCGACTTATCCCCCGGACACGGGAAACAGATACGCAGTATTTT.

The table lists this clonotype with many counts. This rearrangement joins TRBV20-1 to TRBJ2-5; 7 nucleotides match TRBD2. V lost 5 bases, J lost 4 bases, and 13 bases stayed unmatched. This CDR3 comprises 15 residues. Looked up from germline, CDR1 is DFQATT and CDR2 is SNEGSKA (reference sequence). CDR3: CSALTPAGFSETQYF. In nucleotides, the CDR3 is TGCAGTGCTTTGACCCCAGCGGGATTCTCAGAGACCCAGTACTTC.

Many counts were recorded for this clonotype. The CDR3 DNA follows: TGCAGTGCTAGAACGGACTATGGCTACACCTTC. Amino acid sequence: CSARTDYGYTF. V gene TRBV20-1 combines with J gene TRBJ1-2, with D unresolved. Trimming removed 2 bases from V and 3 bases from J, with 4 bases in between. The V gene's germline CDR1 is DFQATT and CDR2 SNEGSKA (reference sequence). The CDR3 extends over 11 amino acids.

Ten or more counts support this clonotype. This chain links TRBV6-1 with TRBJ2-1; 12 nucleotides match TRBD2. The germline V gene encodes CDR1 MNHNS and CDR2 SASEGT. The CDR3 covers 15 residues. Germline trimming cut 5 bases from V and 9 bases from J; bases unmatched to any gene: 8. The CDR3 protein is CASSRPGLAGTEQFF. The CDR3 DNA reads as TGTGCCAGCAGTCGACCGGGACTAGCGGGTACTGAGCAGTTCTTC.